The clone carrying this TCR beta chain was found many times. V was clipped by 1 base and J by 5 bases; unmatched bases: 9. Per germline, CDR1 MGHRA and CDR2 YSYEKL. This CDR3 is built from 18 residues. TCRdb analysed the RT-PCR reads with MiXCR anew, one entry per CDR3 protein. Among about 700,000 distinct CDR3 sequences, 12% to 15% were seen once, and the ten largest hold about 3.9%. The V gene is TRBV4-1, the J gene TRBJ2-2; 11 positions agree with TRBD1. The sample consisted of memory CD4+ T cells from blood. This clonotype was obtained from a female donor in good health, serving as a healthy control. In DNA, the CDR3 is TGCGCCAGCAGCCAAGCTTTGCGGGGACAGGGGGAGACCGGGGAGCTGTTTTTT. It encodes CASSQALRGQGETGELFF.